A single sample is the source of the 23 T cell receptor beta chains below, sequenced in a study of blood T cells in healthy people across ages. Primed by a sample-barcoded 5' primer and a J-beta primer mix, a second PCR proceeded for about 7 to 12 cycles. TCRdb reprocessed the 5' RACE reads with MiXCR, giving one entry per CDR3 protein. The sample holds about 1.7 million distinct CDR3 sequences, 28% seen once. The sample consisted of blood. All receptors come from a woman aged 25 to 39 in good health.

This rearrangement joins TRBV7-9 to TRBJ2-1, with a tentative D call TRBD1 (5 bases). Per the germline V gene, CDR1 is SEHNR and CDR2 is FQNEAQ (reference sequence). The V end lost 5 bases, the J end lost 10 bases, and 9 bases lay between the germline ends. The CDR3 has 11 amino acids. The CDR3 bases are TGTGCCAGCAGCATATGGACAGAGCAGTTCTTC. Its protein product is CASSIWTEQFF.

This clonotype turned up a few times. This chain uses TRBV5-1 with TRBJ2-1, with D unclear. The germline V gene has CDR1 SGHRS and CDR2 YFSETQ. This CDR3 is 16 amino acids long. Trimming cost V 0 bases and J 0 bases, with 10 bases left between them. The CDR3 loop is CASSLAAVSSYNEQFF. CDR3 coding DNA: TGCGCCAGCAGCTTGGCGGCCGTTAGCTCCTACAATGAGCAGTTCTTC.

This clonotype was found once. The gene calls are TRBV28 and TRBJ2-3, with TRBD2 as a possible D gene (5 bases). The germline CDR1 and CDR2 sequences are MDHEN and SYDVKM. The CDR3 has 12 amino acids. Trimming took off 5 bases at V and 10 bases at J, with 13 bases between the two ends. The CDR3 DNA reads as TGTGCCAGCAGTCTCATGGAGGCACCGCAGTATTTT. Amino acids: CASSLMEAPQYF.

J is TRBJ2-7 and V is TRBV7-2; TRBD2 matches 7 bases. TRBJ2-5 explains the end of the DNA better; the J call may be wrong. This CDR3 spans 16 amino acids. Germline loops: CDR1 SGHTA, CDR2 FQGNSA. The CDR3 DNA reads TGTGCCAGCAGCTTAGATGGGGGAGGGCGCACAGAGACCCAGTACTTC. Protein: CASSLDGGGRTETQYF.

This clonotype was detected many times. The V and J genes are TRBV24-1 and TRBJ2-7, with D possibly TRBD1 on 6 matching bases. CDR1 is KGHDR and CDR2 is SFDVKD in the germline V gene. This CDR3 has 15 residues. The V end was cut by 4 bases, the J end by 3 bases, with 15 bases between. Written as DNA, the CDR3 is TGTGCCACCAGTGACAAAAGGGACAAGAACTACGAGCAGTACTTC. Encoded protein: CATSDKRDKNYEQYF.

This clonotype was counted a few times. This sequence joins TRBV25-1 and TRBJ2-1; no clear D. The germline gives CDR1 MGHDK, CDR2 SYGVNS. Trimming took off 3 bases at V and 9 bases at J, with 12 bases between the two ends. The CDR3 sequence is 13 residues long. This CDR3 is CASSDLPDGEQFF. The CDR3 nucleotides are TGTGCCAGCAGTGATCTACCCGACGGTGAGCAGTTCTTC. Combining the CDR3 with reference TRBV25-1 and TRBJ2-1 gives the whole variable domain EADIYQTPRYLVIGTGKKITLECSQTMGHDKMYWYQQDPGMELHLIHYSYGVNSTEKGDLSSESTVSRIRTEHFPLTLESARPSHTSQYLCASSDLPDGEQFFGPGTRLTVL.

The rearrangement joins TRBV9 to TRBJ2-5, with 9 bases aligning to TRBD2. Germline V lookup: CDR1 SGDLS, CDR2 YYNGEE. Trimming removed 4 bases from V and 11 bases from J; junction bases left unmatched: 15. This CDR3 contains 15 residues. CDR3 amino acids: CASSPPGGGANEQYF. Here the CDR3 DNA reads TGTGCCAGCAGCCCACCGGGCGGGGGGGCCAATGAGCAGTACTTC.

This clonotype came up a few times. The chain is built from TRBV5-1 and TRBJ2-5; D gene ambiguous. Germline CDR1 reads SGHRS; CDR2 reads YFSETQ. This CDR3 spans 14 amino acids. V was pared by 1 base and J by 4 bases, with 11 bases between. This chain's CDR3 is CASSLRWATETQYF. Here the CDR3 DNA reads TGCGCCAGCAGCTTGCGGTGGGCGACAGAGACCCAGTACTTC.

The V call is TRBV6-2 or TRBV6-3, the J call TRBJ2-7, with D unresolved. There are 14 residues in the CDR3. CDR1 and CDR2 (germline): MNHEY, SVGEGT. Trimming removed 5 bases from V and 5 bases from J, with 16 bases in between. This CDR3 is CASSDPGLLDEQYF. As DNA, the CDR3 is TGTGCCAGCAGTGATCCGGGCCTACTGGACGAGCAGTACTTC.

V gene TRBV10-1 combines with J gene TRBJ1-6; D call uncertain. Trimming stripped 4 bases from V and 6 bases from J, with 10 bases between. The CDR3 spans 14 residues. Per the germline V gene, CDR1 is WNHNN and CDR2 is SYGVQD (reference sequence). CDR3 DNA sequence: TGCGCCAGCAGTGCGGCGGCCCTTAATTCACCCCTCCACTTT. It specifies CASSAAALNSPLHF.

The chain has TRBV28 and TRBJ1-1, with D unresolved. This CDR3 has 13 residues. V was clipped by 3 bases and J by 0 bases, with 5 bases between them. CDR1 and CDR2 (germline): MDHEN, SYDVKM. The CDR3 DNA follows: TGTGCCAGCAGTTTCGTCATGAACACTGAAGCTTTCTTT. Amino acid sequence: CASSFVMNTEAFF.

Here the CDR3 DNA reads TGTGCCAGCAGCTTGTCCGGGGAGGAAGCTTTCTTT. Its protein product is CASSLSGEEAFF. The chain joins TRBV11-2 to TRBJ1-1; D is unclear. V lost 3 bases, J lost 8 bases, and 10 bases lay in between. Germline V gives CDR1 SGHAT, CDR2 FQNNGV. This CDR3 has 12 residues. The whole variable domain, remainder taken from reference TRBV11-2 and TRBJ1-1, is EAGVAQSPRYKIIEKRQSVAFWCNPISGHATLYWYQQILGQGPKLLIQFQNNGVVDDSQLPKDRFSAERLKGVDSTLKIQPAKLEDSAVYLCASSLSGEEAFFGQGTRLTVV.

This clonotype occurred many times. The CDR3: CSARGLNSYNEQFF. In DNA, the CDR3 is TGCAGTGCTAGAGGACTAAACTCCTACAATGAGCAGTTCTTC. The chain couples TRBV20-1 to TRBJ2-1; TRBD2 might be the D (5 bases). V was pared by 1 base and J by 0 bases, with 7 bases between. CDR3 length: 14 residues. Germline V gene lookup returns CDR1 DFQATT and CDR2 SNEGSKA (reference sequence).

Remarks on this clonotype: Its ends do not fully match the called genes, so a read error is possible. The rearrangement joins TRBV9 to TRBJ1-2, with a possible D match to TRBD1 (6 bases). The CDR3 length is 13 residues. Germline lookup yields CDR1 SGDLS and CDR2 YYNGEE. DNA of the CDR3: TGTGCCGGCAGCTCCAGGGGAGGCTATGGCTACACCTTC. Its translation: CAGSSRGGYGYTF.

This chain links TRBV20-1 with TRBJ1-1; D might be TRBD1 (6 bases). V lost 4 bases to trimming and J lost 5 bases, with 17 bases between them. From germline, CDR1 is DFQATT and CDR2 SNEGSKA (reference sequence). The CDR3 has 14 amino acids. The CDR3 sequence is CSATSGHLGTEAFF. The CDR3 DNA is TGCAGTGCTACCTCGGGACACCTAGGGACTGAAGCTTTCTTT.

The rearrangement uses TRBV19 and TRBJ1-5, with 7 bases lining up with TRBD1. CDR1 LNHDA and CDR2 SQIVND come from the germline V gene (reference sequence). V was pared by 6 bases and J by 3 bases, with 8 bases of the junction left unmatched. The CDR3 contains 15 residues. As DNA, the CDR3 is TGTGCCAGTAGCCCGGGACAGACCCCCAATCAGCCCCAGCATTTT. This codes for CASSPGQTPNQPQHF. Variable domain in full (rest from reference TRBV19 and TRBJ1-5): DGGITQSPKYLFRKEGQNVTLSCEQNLNHDAMYWYRQDPGQGLRLIYYSQIVNDFQKGDIAEGYSVSREKKESFPLTVTSAQKNPTAFYLCASSPGQTPNQPQHFGDGTRLSIL.

Many counts were recorded for this clonotype. The chain employs TRBV29-1 and TRBJ1-2; 10 bases map to TRBD1. CDR1 SQVTM and CDR2 ANQGSEA come from the germline V gene. V lost 4 bases and J lost 7; bases outside the gene matches: 6. The CDR3 sequence is 13 residues long. CDR3 loop: CSVGLTGGFGYTF. The CDR3 DNA reads as TGCAGCGTTGGACTGACAGGGGGCTTTGGCTACACCTTC.

This clonotype was counted only a few times. This chain connects TRBV7-9 to TRBJ2-7; tentative D call: TRBD2 (6 bases). CDR1 and CDR2 (germline): SEHNR, FQNEAQ (reference sequence). Trimming shortened V by 3 bases and J by 6 bases, and 15 bases separated the two germline ends. This CDR3 is 14 amino acids long. CDR3 nucleotides: TGTGCCAGCAGCTTTGAACTAGCTTACTCCGAGCAGTACTTC. It yields the protein CASSFELAYSEQYF.

This clonotype was counted between two and nine times. The V and J genes are TRBV7-8 and TRBJ2-2, with TRBD2 identical over 11 bases. The CDR3 extends over 17 amino acids. Trimming took 0 bases from V and 7 from J; bases not matched to a gene: 7. Germline V CDR1 and CDR2: SGHVS, FQNEAQ. This CDR3 reads CASSLAPTSGSGGELFF. The CDR3, as DNA: TGTGCCAGCAGCTTAGCGCCCACTAGCGGGAGTGGCGGGGAGCTGTTTTTT.

The rearrangement uses TRBV9 and TRBJ2-1, with D tentatively TRBD1 or TRBD2 (5 bases each). Trimming left V 0 bases short and J 7 bases short, with 20 bases between. CDR3 length equals 17 residues. Germline loops: CDR1 SGDLS, CDR2 YYNGEE. CDR3 residues: CASSVAYLERGENEQFF. The CDR3 bases are TGTGCCAGCAGCGTAGCGTATTTAGAGAGGGGAGAGAATGAGCAGTTCTTC.

This clonotype was observed a handful of times. The V call is TRBV7-2, the J call TRBJ2-3; no firm D call. Trimming stripped 5 bases from V and 4 bases from J, with 13 bases between. Germline V gene lookup returns CDR1 SGHTA and CDR2 FQGNSA. The length of the CDR3 is 14 residues. Here the CDR3 DNA reads TGTGCCAGCAGCCCACTCGTAGGGCCAGATACGCAGTATTTT. Its translation is CASSPLVGPDTQYF.

This clonotype has a handful of counts. This chain links TRBV5-1 with TRBJ1-1, with D unresolved. CDR1 is SGHRS, CDR2 YFSETQ, per germline. This CDR3 is 13 amino acids long. Trimming stripped 4 bases from V and 4 bases from J, with 11 bases between. CDR3 sequence reads: CASSLDLFTEAFF. CDR3 in DNA: TGCGCCAGCAGCCTCGACCTTTTCACTGAAGCTTTCTTT.

This clonotype was observed many times. The chain has TRBV15 and TRBJ2-7; 8 nucleotides match TRBD1. The CDR3 length is 14 residues. Germline V gene data show CDR1 as LNHNV and CDR2 as YYDKDF (reference sequence). With 0 bases clipped from V and 6 bases from J, the junction kept 4 bases outside the gene matches. The CDR3 protein is CATSRDPGGFEQYF. DNA for the CDR3: TGTGCCACCAGCAGAGACCCAGGGGGCTTCGAGCAGTACTTC.